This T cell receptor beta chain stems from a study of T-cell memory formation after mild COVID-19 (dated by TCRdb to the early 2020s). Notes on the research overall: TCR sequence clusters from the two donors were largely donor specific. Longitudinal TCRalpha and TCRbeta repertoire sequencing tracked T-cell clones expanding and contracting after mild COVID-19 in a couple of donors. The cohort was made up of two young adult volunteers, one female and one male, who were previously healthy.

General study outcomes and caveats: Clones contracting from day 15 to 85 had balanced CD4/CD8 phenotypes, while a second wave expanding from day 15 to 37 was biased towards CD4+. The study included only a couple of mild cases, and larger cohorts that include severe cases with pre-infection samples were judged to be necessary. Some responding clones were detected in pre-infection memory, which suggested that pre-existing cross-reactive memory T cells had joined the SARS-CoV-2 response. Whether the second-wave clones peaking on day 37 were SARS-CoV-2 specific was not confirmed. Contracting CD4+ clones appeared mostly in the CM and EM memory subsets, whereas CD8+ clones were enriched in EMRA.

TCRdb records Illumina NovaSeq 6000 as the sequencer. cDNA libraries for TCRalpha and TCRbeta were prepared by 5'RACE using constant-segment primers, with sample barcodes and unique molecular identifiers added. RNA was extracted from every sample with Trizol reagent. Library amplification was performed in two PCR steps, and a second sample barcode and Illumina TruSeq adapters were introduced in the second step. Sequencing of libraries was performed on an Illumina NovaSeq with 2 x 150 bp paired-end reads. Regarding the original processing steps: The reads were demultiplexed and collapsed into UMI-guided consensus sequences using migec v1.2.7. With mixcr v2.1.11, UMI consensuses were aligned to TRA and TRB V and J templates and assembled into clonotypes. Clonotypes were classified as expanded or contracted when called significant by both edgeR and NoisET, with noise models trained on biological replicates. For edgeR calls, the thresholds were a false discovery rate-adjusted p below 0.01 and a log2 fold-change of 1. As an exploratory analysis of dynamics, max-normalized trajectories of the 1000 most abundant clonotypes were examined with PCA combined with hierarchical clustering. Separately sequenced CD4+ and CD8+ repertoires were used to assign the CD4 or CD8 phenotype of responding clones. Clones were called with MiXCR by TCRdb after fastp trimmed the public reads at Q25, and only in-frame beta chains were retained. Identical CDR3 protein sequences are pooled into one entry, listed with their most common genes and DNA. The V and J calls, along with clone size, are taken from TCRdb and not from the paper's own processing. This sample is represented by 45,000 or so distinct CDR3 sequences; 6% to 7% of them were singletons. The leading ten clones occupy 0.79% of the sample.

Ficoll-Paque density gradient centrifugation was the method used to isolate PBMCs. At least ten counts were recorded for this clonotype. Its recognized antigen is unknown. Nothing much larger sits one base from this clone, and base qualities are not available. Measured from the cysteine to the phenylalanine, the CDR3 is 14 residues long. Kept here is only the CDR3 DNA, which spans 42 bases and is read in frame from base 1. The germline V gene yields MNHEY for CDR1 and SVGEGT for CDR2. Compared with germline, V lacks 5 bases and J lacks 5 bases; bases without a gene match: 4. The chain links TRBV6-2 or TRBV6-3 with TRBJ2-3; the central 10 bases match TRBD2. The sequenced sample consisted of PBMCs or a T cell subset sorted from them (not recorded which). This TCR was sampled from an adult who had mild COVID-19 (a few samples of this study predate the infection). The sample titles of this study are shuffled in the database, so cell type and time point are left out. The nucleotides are TGTGCCAGCAGTAGCGGGGGGGCCGGAGATACGCAGTATTTT. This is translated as CASSSGGAGDTQYF.